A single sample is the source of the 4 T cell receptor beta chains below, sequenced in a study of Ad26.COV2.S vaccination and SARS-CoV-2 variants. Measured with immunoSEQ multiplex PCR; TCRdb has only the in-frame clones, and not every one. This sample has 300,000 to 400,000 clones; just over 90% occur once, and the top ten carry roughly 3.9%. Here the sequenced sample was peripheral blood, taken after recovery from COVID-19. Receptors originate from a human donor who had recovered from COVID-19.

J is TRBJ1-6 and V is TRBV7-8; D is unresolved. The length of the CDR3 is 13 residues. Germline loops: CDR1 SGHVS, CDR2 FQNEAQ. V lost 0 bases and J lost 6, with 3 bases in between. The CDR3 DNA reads TGTGCCAGCAGCTTAGCGGTTAATTCACCCCTCCACTTT. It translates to CASSLAVNSPLHF.

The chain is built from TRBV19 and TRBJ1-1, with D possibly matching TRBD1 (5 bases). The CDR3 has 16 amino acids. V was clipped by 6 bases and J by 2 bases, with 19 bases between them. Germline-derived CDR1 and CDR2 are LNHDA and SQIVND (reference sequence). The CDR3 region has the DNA TGTGCCAGTAGCTATTCATTCGGGGCCATAAACACTGAAGCTTTCTTT. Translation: CASSYSFGAINTEAFF.

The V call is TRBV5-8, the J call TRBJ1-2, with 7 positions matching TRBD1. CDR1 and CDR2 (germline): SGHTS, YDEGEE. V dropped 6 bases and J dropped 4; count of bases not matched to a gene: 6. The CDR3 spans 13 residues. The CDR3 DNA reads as TGTGCCAGCACCCGACAGGGCCGCTATGGCTACACCTTC. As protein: CASTRQGRYGYTF.

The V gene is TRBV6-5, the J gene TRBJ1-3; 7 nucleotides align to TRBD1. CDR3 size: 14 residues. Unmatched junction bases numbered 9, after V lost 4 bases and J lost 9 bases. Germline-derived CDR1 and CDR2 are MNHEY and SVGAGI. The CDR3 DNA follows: TGTGCCAGCAGTTCGTTTCAGGGGGTAGGCACCATATATTTT. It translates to CASSSFQGVGTIYF.